This TCR beta chain appears in the sequencing data of a study of blood T cell repertoires in COVID-19 (TCRdb year 2020). Study-level background: Collaborator samples came from the United States, Italy and Spain and covered acute and convalescent phases of COVID-19. The prospective study material was composed of cDNA or gDNA derived from T cells, B-cell-depleted T cells, or PBMCs. A freely available public database, intended as a resource for researchers studying the immune response to SARS-CoV-2, is where the repertoires were released. The samples were drawn from the first 160 participants of the ongoing ImmuneRACE study and from under 1,500 subjects provided by 6 global collaborators. A de-identified subject ID, COVID-19 status, age in years and sex were almost always included in the sample metadata. Where available, HLA class I and class II types were obtained from metadata supplied by the sample provider rather than from assay-based typing. Deeply sampled blood TCRbeta repertoires from subjects exposed to, actively infected with, or recovered from COVID-19 were included in the dataset. Beyond this particular receptor, the publication reports: The quantity of clinical and demographic metadata differed by source and by participant and was supplied without curation.

CDR3 length: 13 amino acids, cysteine to phenylalanine. Left in the record is the CDR3 DNA by itself, 39 bases read in frame from the first base. CDR1 LNHDA and CDR2 SQIVND were looked up in the germline V gene (reference sequence). V drops 11 bases and J drops 5 bases, leaving 18 bases in between. Participants in the prospective study were aged about 18 to 95 years, lived in 20 to 25 United States geographic areas, and enrolled through a virtual design. In the prospective study, participants were assigned to cohorts based on the clinical history participants reported in a screening survey and a study questionnaire. Recovered participants in ImmuneRACE Cohort 3 were defined by two consecutive negative NP/OP PCR tests, clearance by a healthcare professional, or resolution of symptoms. In the prospective study, whole blood, serum and a nasopharyngeal or oropharyngeal swab were collected from each participant by mobile phlebotomists. Over an approximately 2-month period, participants in the prospective study had the option of providing additional blood draws and questionnaires. Before DNA extraction, prospective study blood samples were shipped either frozen or at room temperature.

TCRbeta CDR3 regions were amplified from genomic DNA using the immunoSEQ Assay, a bias-controlled multiplex PCR. Per the original workflow: The number of nucleated cells in each sample was estimated from the amplification of reference gene primers within the assay. Sequence reads were collapsed and filtered to measure the absolute abundance of every unique TCRbeta CDR3 rearrangement. Productive Simpson clonality was computed per sample as the square root of Simpson's diversity index over productive rearrangements. The table comes from immuneACCESS by way of TCRdb, which keeps in-frame sequences with V and J called. Part of the clones is missing from these tables; in studies checked, under half for an unresolved V gene and the rest for unknown reasons. V, J and clone size are taken as reported in that table, and D and trimming were inferred from the DNA itself. Here the sample has about 300,000 clones; approximately 83% occur a single time. The top ten clonotypes cover roughly 2.3% of the sample.

The sample holds one count of this clone. This clone's antigen is unknown. No base-level quality is on record; no much larger clone is a single base apart. Sequenced: PBMCs or T cells enriched from blood (not recorded which). This clonotype originated in a man aged 30 to 45 who had recovered from COVID-19. The receptor chain draws on TRBV19 and TRBJ1-1, with TRBD1 tentatively as D gene (6 bases match). In nucleotides, the sequence is TGTGCCTCAACGCAGGGGTGGGGGACTGAAGCTTTCTTT. This codes for CASTQGWGTEAFF.